These 9 T cell receptor beta chains were all obtained from the same sample, sequenced in a study of shared clonotypes between healthy human individuals. Using immunoSEQ multiplex PCR, the repertoire was profiled, and TCRdb retains in-frame clones only, with some absent. The repertoire holds some 1.1 million clones, approximately 80% seen once, with more than 0.85% in the top ten. Sequencing was performed on memory CD4+ T cells from PBMCs. Subset noted: CD45RA-negative fraction. These receptors were obtained from a man aged 18 to 30 in good health. Some clones in this sample may be carry-over from other donors' samples.

Notes on this clone: This sequence may be a read error, since a much larger clone differs from it by one base. V and J are TRBV2 and TRBJ2-2, with 7 nucleotides matching TRBD1. Trimming took 6 bases from V and 3 from J; bases not matched to a gene: 4. Germline lookup yields CDR1 SNHLY and CDR2 FYNNEI. The CDR3 totals 14 residues. In DNA, the CDR3 is TGTGCCAGCAGAGCCGGGACAGACACCGGGGAGCTGTTTTTT. Translating it yields CASRAGTDTGELFF.

The V call is TRBV10-2, the J call TRBJ1-5, with TRBD1 matching over 7 bases. This CDR3 contains 12 residues. V was pared by 11 bases and J by 8 bases, with 9 bases of the junction left unmatched. CDR1 WSHSY and CDR2 SAAADI come from the germline V gene. The CDR3 region is CACRQGSEPQHF. The CDR3, as DNA: TGCGCCTGCCGACAGGGCTCGGAGCCCCAGCATTTT.

Comments on this clone: At the DNA level, this CDR3 is encoded by other sequences in the same sample as well. This chain connects TRBV2 to TRBJ2-5; 8 nucleotides align to TRBD1. There are 13 residues in the CDR3. V was pared by 8 bases and J by 1 base, with 3 bases of the junction left unmatched. Per germline, CDR1 SNHLY and CDR2 FYNNEI. CDR3 sequence reads: CASSDRGQETQYF. The CDR3 coding sequence is TGTGCCAGCTCCGACAGGGGCCAAGAGACCCAGTACTTC.

A word on this clone: A much bigger clone sits one base away, suggesting this may be a read error. This sequence joins TRBV25-1 and TRBJ1-1, with no clear D. The CDR3 loop spans 14 amino acids. The ends were cut back, 2 bases at V and 4 bases at J, with 11 bases in the middle. Germline V CDR1 and CDR2: MGHDK, SYGVNS. CDR3 nucleotides: TGTGCCAGCAGTGAAAGGTGGTGGGGCACTGAAGCTTTCTTT. This encodes CASSERWWGTEAFF.

The chain joins TRBV28 to TRBJ2-7; 13 bases are a match to TRBD2. The CDR3 is made up of 14 amino acids. CDR1 is MDHEN, CDR2 SYDVKM, per germline. The J segment lost 6 bases and the V segment lost 5 bases, leaving 4 bases of the junction unmatched. Here the CDR3 reads CASSGGTSGAEQYF. The CDR3 bases are TGTGCCAGCAGTGGCGGGACTAGCGGGGCCGAGCAGTACTTC.

The rearrangement uses TRBV5-4 and TRBJ2-5; TRBD2 aligns across 12 bases. The V segment lost 0 bases and the J segment 7 bases; nucleotides outside the gene matches: 7. The CDR3 runs to 16 residues. CDR1 SGHNT and CDR2 YYREEE come from the germline V gene (reference sequence). The CDR3 spells CASSLDASGRDGTQYF. The DNA of the CDR3 is TGTGCCAGCAGCTTGGATGCTAGCGGGAGGGACGGGACCCAGTACTTC.

This sequence joins TRBV7-2 and TRBJ1-2; possibly TRBD1 for D (5 bases). The CDR3 is 14 residues long. V lost 5 bases and J lost 8, with 18 bases in between. Germline CDR1 and CDR2: SGHTA and FQGNSA. The DNA of the CDR3 is TGTGCCAGCAGCGGGGGTGCGCGGGTAGGAGGCTACACCTTC. It translates to CASSGGARVGGYTF. The complete variable domain, with remaining parts taken from reference TRBV7-2 and TRBJ1-2, reads GAGVSQSPSNKVTEKGKDVELRCDPISGHTALYWYRQSLGQGLEFLIYFQGNSAPDKSGLPSDRFSAERTGGSVSTLTIQRTQQEDSAVYLCASSGGARVGGYTFGSGTRLTVV.

The chain carries TRBV7-6 and TRBJ2-3; 7 bases map to TRBD2. Losses at the gene ends were 5 bases for V and 1 base for J; bases not matched to a gene: 6. This CDR3 spans 15 amino acids. Germline V gene lookup returns CDR1 SGHVS and CDR2 FNYEAQ. As DNA, the CDR3 is TGTGCCAGCAGCGCCCGACTAGCCGGCACAGATACGCAGTATTTT. Its translation is CASSARLAGTDTQYF.

The rearrangement joins TRBV21-1 to TRBJ2-1; the D call TRBD2 from the table was never checked on the DNA. TRBV21-1 is a pseudogene segment. The CDR3 runs to 16 residues. CDR3 nucleotide sequence: TGTGCCAGCAGCAACGGGACTAGCGGGAGGGCCAATGAGCAGTTCTTC. It yields the protein CASSNGTSGRANEQFF.